This T cell receptor beta chain was recorded in a study of graft-versus-host responses after intestinal transplantation. The wider study: Transplant types were multivisceral, liver-intestinal, or isolated intestinal. For two to three years after anti-thymocyte globulin induction, all recipients took tacrolimus and steroids. Study-wide results and caveats: Researchers found GvH clones in recipient marrow, and some showed up first in ileum or blood.

The V gene end was trimmed by 4 bases and the J gene end by 5 bases; junction bases not matched to a gene: 9. The length of the CDR3 is 16 residues. Germline V CDR1 and CDR2: SGHVS, FQNEAQ. Generated by immunoSEQ multiplex PCR, the TCRdb table keeps only in-frame clones and is missing some. The sample includes 100,000 or so clones, over 75% seen only once; the top ten take more than 0.75%. On this clone: Antigen unknown.

The J gene is TRBJ1-5, the V gene TRBV7-8, with 9 bases identical to TRBD1. The sequencing used unstimulated CD4+ T cells sorted from spleen or lymph node cells, collected before transplant. The TCR was taken from a human donor who was the organ donor for an intestinal transplant. DNA of the CDR3: TGTGCCAGCAGCTCCAGGGCACAGGGGGCGTATCAGCCCCAGCATTTT. Its protein product is CASSSRAQGAYQPQHF.